This T cell receptor beta chain is drawn from a study of T cells in Graves' hyperthyroidism and ophthalmopathy. Study details: Peripheral blood sampling occurred at initial diagnosis, before any treatment. Whole-study results and caveats: Ophthalmopathy, which appeared later, was predicted by the model a median around 6.9 months before onset.

Patients with ophthalmopathy all had a Clinical Activity Score of at least 3, a NOSPECS grade of at least 4 and duration under 3 months. The authors took PBMCs from 9.5 to 10 ml fresh peripheral blood. The CDR3 extends over 15 amino acids. Between the trimmed V and J ends, which lost 3 bases and 3 bases, there was a span of 12 bases. The germline CDR1 and CDR2 sequences are MDHEN and SYDVKM. Ten or more counts support this clonotype. Its antigen is unknown. The source material, RNA transcripts, was used to amplify TCR beta CDR3 regions. A set of HTBI primers served as the primers for a first-round RT-PCR of the TCR CDR3. MiXCR, run by TCRdb on the multiplex PCR reads, gives a single entry per CDR3 protein. The sample gives 450,000 to 650,000 distinct CDR3 sequences, about 15% of which show up once; approximately 18% is in the top ten.

The clonotype comes from a woman between 18 and 29 years old with Graves' ophthalmopathy. V is TRBV28 and J is TRBJ2-1, with D possibly being TRBD1 (6 bases). Specimen: blood. The CDR3 loop reads CASSFSGESYNEQFF. The CDR3 nucleotides are TGTGCCAGCAGTTTTTCAGGGGAGAGCTACAATGAGCAGTTCTTC.